The 2 T cell receptor beta chains listed next were all sequenced from one sample in a study of T cell repertoires in aging, cancer and after chemotherapy. A mixed TRB-A/B primer pool amplified rearranged TRB by multiplex touch-down PCR. TCRdb recomputed calls from the multiplex PCR reads with MiXCR, one row per CDR3 protein. The sample has more than 9,500 distinct CDR3 sequences; around 38% are singletons. Peripheral blood genomic DNA, not sorted cells or RNA, was the template. The sample taken for sequencing was blood. These receptor sequences come from a human donor in good health.

The V gene is TRBV19, the J gene TRBJ2-1; a weak D match, TRBD1 (5 bases). CDR1 is LNHDA, CDR2 SQIVND, per germline (reference sequence). Trimming stripped 3 bases from V and 7 bases from J, with 19 bases between. The CDR3 has 16 residues. The CDR3 sequence: CASSMNGRVGPNEQFF. Here the CDR3 DNA reads TGTGCCAGTAGTATGAATGGCAGGGTTGGGCCAAATGAGCAGTTCTTC.

The chain has TRBV5-4 and TRBJ1-3; D is ambiguous. The germline CDR1 and CDR2 sequences are SGHNT and YYREEE (reference sequence). This CDR3 has 15 amino acids. Trimming took 1 base from V and 1 from J, leaving 9 bases between them. CDR3 bases: TGTGCCAGCAGCTTGCGGGGAAGTTCTGGAAACACCATATATTTT. Protein sequence: CASSLRGSSGNTIYF.